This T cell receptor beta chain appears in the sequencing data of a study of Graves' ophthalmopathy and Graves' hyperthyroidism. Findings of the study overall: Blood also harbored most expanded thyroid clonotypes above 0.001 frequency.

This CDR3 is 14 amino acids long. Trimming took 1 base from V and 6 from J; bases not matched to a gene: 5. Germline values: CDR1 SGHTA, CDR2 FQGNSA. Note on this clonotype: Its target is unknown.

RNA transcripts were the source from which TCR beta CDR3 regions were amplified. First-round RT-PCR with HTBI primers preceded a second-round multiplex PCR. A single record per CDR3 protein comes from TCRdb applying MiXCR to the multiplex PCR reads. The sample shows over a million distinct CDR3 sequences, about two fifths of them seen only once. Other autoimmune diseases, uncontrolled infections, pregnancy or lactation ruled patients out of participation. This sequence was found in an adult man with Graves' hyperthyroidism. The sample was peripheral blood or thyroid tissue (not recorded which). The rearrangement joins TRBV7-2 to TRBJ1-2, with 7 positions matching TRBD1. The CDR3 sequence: CASSLEVRGDGYTF. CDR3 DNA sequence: TGTGCCAGCAGCTTAGAGGTCAGGGGGGATGGCTACACCTTC.